This paragraph covers one TCR beta chain sequence. The target antigen is unknown. The germline V gene has CDR1 MNHNS and CDR2 SASEGT. The CDR3 is 14 residues long. V lost 5 bases to trimming and J lost 3 bases; unmatched junction nucleotides: 6. Pre-culture CD4+ samples were sequenced deeply, targeting under 250,000 T cell genomes. Sequenced by immunoSEQ multiplex PCR; TCRdb stores in-frame clones only, minus some. Of roughly 73,000 clones listed, around three quarters are singletons. The record originates from a study of T cell repertoires and HLA-DP antigens. Study-level findings and limits: Clones undetected before culture averaged roughly 39% against one allele and around 53% against the other.

The TCR comes from a man between 60 and 75 years old in good health and CMV-seronegative. The sample consisted of CD4+ T cells from PBMCs. This chain connects TRBV6-1 to TRBJ1-1, with TRBD1 matching 7 bases. The CDR3 is CASSSDRADTEAFF. The CDR3 coding sequence is TGTGCCAGCAGTTCCGACAGGGCCGACACTGAAGCTTTCTTT.